This T cell receptor beta chain was identified during a study of T cell repertoires in ileal Crohn's disease. Study summary: Median disease duration was about 7.9 years; 35% smoked at surgery.

Included were adult ileal or ileocolonic Crohn's patients indicated for ileocolonic resection. V lost 7 bases, J lost 5 bases, and 9 bases stayed unmatched. Germline CDR1 MDHEN, CDR2 SYDVKM. There are 15 residues in the CDR3. Of note for this clone: Antigen specificity is unknown.

Study-level points and caveats: Clonal expansions were more frequent in active smokers than non-smokers at surgery. High-frequency clones were more common in sorted CD8 than CD4 cells.

Produced via immunoSEQ multiplex PCR; TCRdb's table is partial and in-frame only. The table has approximately 29,000 clones, about 81% seen once. This clonotype was obtained from an adult with Crohn's disease. Sample: ileal tissue. This chain uses TRBV28 with TRBJ1-5; TRBD1 aligns across 9 bases. This CDR3 is CASTTAGTGYQPQHF. CDR3 in DNA: TGTGCCAGCACTACCGCCGGGACAGGGTATCAGCCCCAGCATTTT.